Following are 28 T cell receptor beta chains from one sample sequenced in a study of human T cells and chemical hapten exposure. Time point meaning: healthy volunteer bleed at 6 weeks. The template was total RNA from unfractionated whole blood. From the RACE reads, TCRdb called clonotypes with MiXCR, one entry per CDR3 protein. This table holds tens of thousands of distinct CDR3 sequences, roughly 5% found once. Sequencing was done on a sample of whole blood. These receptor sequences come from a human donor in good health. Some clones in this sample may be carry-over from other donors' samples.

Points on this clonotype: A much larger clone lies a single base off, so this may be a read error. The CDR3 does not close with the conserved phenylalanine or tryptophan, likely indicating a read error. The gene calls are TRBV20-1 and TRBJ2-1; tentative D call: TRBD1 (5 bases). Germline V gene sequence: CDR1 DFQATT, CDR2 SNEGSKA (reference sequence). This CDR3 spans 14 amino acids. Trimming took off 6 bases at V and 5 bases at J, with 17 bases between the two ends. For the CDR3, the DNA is TGCAGTGCCTACCTGGGCAGGGCGCACAATGAGCAGTTCCTC. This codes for CSAYLGRAHNEQFL.

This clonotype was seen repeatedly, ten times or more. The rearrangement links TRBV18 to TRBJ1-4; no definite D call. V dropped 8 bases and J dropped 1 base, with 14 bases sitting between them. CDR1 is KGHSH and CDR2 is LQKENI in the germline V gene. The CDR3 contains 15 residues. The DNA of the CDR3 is TGTGCCAGCGCGCCGACGCGGGGAACTAATGAAAAACTGTTTTTT. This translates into CASAPTRGTNEKLFF.

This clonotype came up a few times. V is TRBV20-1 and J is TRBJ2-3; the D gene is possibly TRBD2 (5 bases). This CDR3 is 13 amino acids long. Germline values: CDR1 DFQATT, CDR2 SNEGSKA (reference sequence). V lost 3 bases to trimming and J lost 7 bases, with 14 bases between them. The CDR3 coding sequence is TGCAGTGCTAGGGACTCTAGGCGCAATACGCAGTATTTT. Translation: CSARDSRRNTQYF.

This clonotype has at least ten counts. CDR3 residues: CASSQGRSLAGANVLTF. The CDR3 DNA reads TGTGCCAGCAGCCAAGGACGGAGTTTAGCTGGGGCCAACGTCCTGACTTTC. The V gene is TRBV3-1, the J gene TRBJ2-6; no clear D. Germline CDR1 reads LGHDT; CDR2 reads YNNKEL (reference sequence). This CDR3 is 17 amino acids long. V shed 1 base and J shed 2 bases, with 12 bases lying between them.

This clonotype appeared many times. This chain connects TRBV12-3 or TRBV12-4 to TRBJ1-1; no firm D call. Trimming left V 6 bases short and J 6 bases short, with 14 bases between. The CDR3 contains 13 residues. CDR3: CASRLSTSPEAFF. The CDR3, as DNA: TGTGCCAGCAGATTATCCACTTCCCCTGAAGCTTTCTTT.

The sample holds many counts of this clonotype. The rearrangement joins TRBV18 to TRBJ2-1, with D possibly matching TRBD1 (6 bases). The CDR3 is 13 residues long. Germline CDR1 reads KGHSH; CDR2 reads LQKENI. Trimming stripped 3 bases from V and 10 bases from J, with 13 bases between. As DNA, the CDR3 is TGTGCCAGCTCACCCTCGTGGGGGCGCGAGCAGTTCTTC. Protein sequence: CASSPSWGREQFF.

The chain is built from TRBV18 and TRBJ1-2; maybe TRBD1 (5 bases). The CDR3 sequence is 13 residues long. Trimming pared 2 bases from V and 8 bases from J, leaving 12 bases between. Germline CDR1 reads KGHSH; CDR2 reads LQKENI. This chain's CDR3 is CASSPERDSGYTF. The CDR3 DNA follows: TGTGCCAGCTCACCAGAGAGGGACTCGGGCTACACCTTC.

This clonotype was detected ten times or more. CDR3 region: CSVSGSYNEQFF. The CDR3 nucleotides read TGCAGTGTTAGTGGCTCCTACAATGAGCAGTTCTTC. The chain recombines TRBV20-1 with TRBJ2-1; the D is unclear. This CDR3 is built from 12 residues. Trimming took 7 bases from V and 0 from J, leaving 7 bases between them. In germline, CDR1 is DFQATT, CDR2 SNEGSKA (reference sequence).

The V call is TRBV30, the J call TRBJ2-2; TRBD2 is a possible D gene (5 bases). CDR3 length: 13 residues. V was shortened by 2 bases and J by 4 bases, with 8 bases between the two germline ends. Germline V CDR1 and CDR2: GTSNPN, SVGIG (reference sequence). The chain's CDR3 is CAWSRGITGELFF. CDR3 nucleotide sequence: TGTGCCTGGAGTAGAGGGATCACCGGGGAGCTGTTTTTT.

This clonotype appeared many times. The CDR3 nucleotides are TGTGCCTGGAGCCCTGGATGGGAAAATGGCTACACCTTC. This codes for CAWSPGWENGYTF. This chain connects TRBV30 to TRBJ1-2; no firm D call. Trimming stripped 3 bases from V and 6 bases from J, with 14 bases between. The CDR3 sequence is 13 residues long. Germline V lookup: CDR1 GTSNPN, CDR2 SVGIG (reference sequence).

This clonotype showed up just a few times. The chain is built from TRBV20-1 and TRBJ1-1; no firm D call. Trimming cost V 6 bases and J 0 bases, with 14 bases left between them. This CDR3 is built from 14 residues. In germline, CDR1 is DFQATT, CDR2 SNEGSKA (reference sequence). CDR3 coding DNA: TGCAGTGCAAAGGAACACATCATGAACACTGAAGCTTTCTTT. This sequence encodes CSAKEHIMNTEAFF.

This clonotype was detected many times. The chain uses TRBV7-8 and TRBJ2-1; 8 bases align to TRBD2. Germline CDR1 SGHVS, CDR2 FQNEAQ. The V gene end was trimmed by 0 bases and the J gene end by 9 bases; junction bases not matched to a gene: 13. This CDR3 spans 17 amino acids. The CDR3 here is CASSLARFRVRGGEQFF. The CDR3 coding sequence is TGTGCCAGCAGCTTAGCGAGGTTTCGGGTCCGGGGGGGTGAGCAGTTCTTC.

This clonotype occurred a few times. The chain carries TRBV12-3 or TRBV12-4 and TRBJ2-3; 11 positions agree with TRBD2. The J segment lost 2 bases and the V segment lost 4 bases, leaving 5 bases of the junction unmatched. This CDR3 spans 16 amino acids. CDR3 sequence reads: CASSWGLAVNTDTQYF. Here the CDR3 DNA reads TGTGCCAGCAGTTGGGGACTAGCGGTAAACACAGATACGCAGTATTTT.

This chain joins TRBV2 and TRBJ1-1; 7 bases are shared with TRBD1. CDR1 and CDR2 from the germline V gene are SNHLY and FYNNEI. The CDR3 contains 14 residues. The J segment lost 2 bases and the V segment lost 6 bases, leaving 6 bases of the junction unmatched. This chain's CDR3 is CASSYSGGNTEAFF. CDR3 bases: TGTGCCAGCAGCTATTCAGGGGGTAACACTGAAGCTTTCTTT.

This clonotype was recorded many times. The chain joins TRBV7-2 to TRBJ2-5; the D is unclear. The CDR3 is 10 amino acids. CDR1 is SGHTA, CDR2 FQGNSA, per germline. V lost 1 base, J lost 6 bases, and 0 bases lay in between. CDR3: CASSLETQYF. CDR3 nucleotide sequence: TGTGCCAGCAGCTTAGAGACCCAGTACTTC. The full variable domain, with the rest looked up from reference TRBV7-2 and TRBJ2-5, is GAGVSQSPSNKVTEKGKDVELRCDPISGHTALYWYRQSLGQGLEFLIYFQGNSAPDKSGLPSDRFSAERTGGSVSTLTIQRTQQEDSAVYLCASSLETQYFGPGTRLLVL.

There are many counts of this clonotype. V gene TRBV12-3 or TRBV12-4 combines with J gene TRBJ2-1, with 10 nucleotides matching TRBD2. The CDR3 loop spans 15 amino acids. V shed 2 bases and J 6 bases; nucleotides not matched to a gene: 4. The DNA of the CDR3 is TGTGCCAGCAGTTTACTAGCGGGAGTAGTCAATGAGCAGTTCTTC. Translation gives CASSLLAGVVNEQFF.

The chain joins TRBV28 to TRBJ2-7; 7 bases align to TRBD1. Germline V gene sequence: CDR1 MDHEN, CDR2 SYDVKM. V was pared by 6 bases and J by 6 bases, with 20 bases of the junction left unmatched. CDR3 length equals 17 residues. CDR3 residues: CASSFDRVEVSTGEQYF. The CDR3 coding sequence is TGTGCCAGCAGCTTCGACAGGGTTGAAGTTTCTACCGGCGAGCAGTACTTC.

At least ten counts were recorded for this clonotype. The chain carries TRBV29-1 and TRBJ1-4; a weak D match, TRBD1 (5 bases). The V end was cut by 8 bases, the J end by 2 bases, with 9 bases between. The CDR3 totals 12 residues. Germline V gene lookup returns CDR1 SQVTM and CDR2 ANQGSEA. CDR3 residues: CSYRDTNEKLFF. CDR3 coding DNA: TGCAGCTACCGGGACACTAATGAAAAACTGTTTTTT.

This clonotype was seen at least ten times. The CDR3 region is CSARGRPTAYTEAFF. The CDR3 nucleotides are TGCAGTGCTAGAGGTAGACCGACTGCTTACACTGAAGCTTTCTTT. The chain recombines TRBV20-1 with TRBJ1-1; D is unclear. Looked up from germline, CDR1 is DFQATT and CDR2 is SNEGSKA (reference sequence). The germline V and J ends were trimmed by 1 base and 3 bases, with 15 bases remaining between them. The CDR3 totals 15 residues.

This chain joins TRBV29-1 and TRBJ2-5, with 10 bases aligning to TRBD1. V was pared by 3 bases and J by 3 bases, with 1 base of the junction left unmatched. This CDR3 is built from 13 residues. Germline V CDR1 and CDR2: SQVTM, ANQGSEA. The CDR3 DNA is TGCAGCGTTGATGGGACAGGGGAAGAGACCCAGTACTTC. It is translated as CSVDGTGEETQYF.

Here the CDR3 reads CSARTGGRGTEAFF. In DNA form, the CDR3 reads TGCAGTGCTAGGACAGGGGGTAGGGGCACTGAAGCTTTCTTT. This chain links TRBV20-1 with TRBJ1-1; 9 bases align to TRBD1. The CDR3 consists of 14 residues. V lost 3 bases, J lost 4 bases, and 6 bases stayed unmatched. From germline, CDR1 is DFQATT and CDR2 SNEGSKA (reference sequence).

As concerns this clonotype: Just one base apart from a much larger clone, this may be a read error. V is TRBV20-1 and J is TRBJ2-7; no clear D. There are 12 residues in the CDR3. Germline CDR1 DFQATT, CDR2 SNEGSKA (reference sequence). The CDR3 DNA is TGCAGTGCTAGAGAGTCTCTCTACGAGCGGTACTTC. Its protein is CSARESLYERYF.

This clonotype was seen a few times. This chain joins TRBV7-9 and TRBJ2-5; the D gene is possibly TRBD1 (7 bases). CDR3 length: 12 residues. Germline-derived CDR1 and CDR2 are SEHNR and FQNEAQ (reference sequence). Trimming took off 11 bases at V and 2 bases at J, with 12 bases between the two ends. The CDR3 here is CAAGTEQETQYF. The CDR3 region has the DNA TGTGCCGCGGGGACAGAGCAAGAGACCCAGTACTTC.

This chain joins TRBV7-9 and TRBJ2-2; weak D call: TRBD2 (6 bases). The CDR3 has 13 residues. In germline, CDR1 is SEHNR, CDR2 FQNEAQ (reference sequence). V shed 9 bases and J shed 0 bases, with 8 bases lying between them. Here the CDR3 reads CASGGANTGELFF. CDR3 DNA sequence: TGTGCCAGTGGCGGGGCGAACACCGGGGAGCTGTTTTTT.

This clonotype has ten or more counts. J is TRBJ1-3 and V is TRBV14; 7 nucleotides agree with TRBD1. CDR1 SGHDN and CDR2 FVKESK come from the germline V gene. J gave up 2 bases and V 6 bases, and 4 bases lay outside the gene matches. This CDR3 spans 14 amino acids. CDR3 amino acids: CASRKGGTGNTIYF. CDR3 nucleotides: TGTGCCAGCAGGAAAGGGGGCACTGGAAACACCATATATTTT.

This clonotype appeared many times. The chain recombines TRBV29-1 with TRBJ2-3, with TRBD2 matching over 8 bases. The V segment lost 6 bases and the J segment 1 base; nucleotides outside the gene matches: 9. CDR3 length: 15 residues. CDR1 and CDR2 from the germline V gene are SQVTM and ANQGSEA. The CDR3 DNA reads TGCAGCGTCGCACAAACAGCGGGAGGCACAGATACGCAGTATTTT. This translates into CSVAQTAGGTDTQYF.

The CDR3 is CASGAGGPDTQYF. The CDR3 DNA follows: TGTGCCAGCGGGGCGGGAGGCCCAGATACGCAGTATTTT. V usage is TRBV28 and J usage is TRBJ2-3; 8 nucleotides match TRBD2. The J segment lost 4 bases and the V segment lost 8 bases, leaving 5 bases of the junction unmatched. The CDR3 has 13 residues. CDR1 and CDR2 from the germline V gene are MDHEN and SYDVKM.

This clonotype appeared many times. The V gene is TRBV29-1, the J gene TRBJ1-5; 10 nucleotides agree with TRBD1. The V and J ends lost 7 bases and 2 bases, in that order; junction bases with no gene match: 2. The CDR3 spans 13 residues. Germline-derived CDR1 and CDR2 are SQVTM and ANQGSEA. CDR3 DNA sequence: TGCAGCGCTGGACAGGGGGGCAATCAGCCCCAGCATTTT. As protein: CSAGQGGNQPQHF.